The rows below give T cell receptor beta chains drawn from one sample of a study of T cell repertoires in cytomegalovirus infection. TCRdb reprocessed the reads with MiXCR, giving one entry per CDR3 protein. Seen here are approximately 220,000 distinct CDR3 sequences, about 38% observed once, and the top ten hold approximately 59%. Antigens of these TCRs are unknown. The sequences come from CD8+ T cells from cultured PBMCs, collected from culture after CMV antigen stimulation. The receptors were sampled from a human donor in good health (CMV status not recorded). Some clones in this sample may be carry-over from other donors' samples. Each CDR3 is given with its conserved first and last residue.

V gene	J gene	CDR3 protein
TRBV12-3/TRBV12-4	TRBJ2-3	CASSSTSGSIDTQYF
TRBV7-6	TRBJ2-3	CASSLAGSQAETHYF
TRBV27	TRBJ2-7	CASARGEGTYEQYF
TRBV2	TRBJ2-1	CAIVIQGIEQFF
TRBV7-9	TRBJ1-2	CASSLPDSWNYGYTF
TRBV7-2	TRBJ2-7	CASSLLTGGSYEQYF
TRBV7-9	TRBJ1-1	CAIGGSTEAFF
TRBV12-3/TRBV12-4	TRBJ1-5	CASTTPGSTHYSNQPQHF
TRBV12-3/TRBV12-4	TRBJ2-7	CASRQGYEQYF
TRBV27	TRBJ2-1	CASSLFVGTGQFF
TRBV5-4	TRBJ2-1	CASSLTLAGGKSDEQFF
TRBV5-1	TRBJ1-1	CASSSKQGLNTEAFF
TRBV6-6	TRBJ1-5	CASSERDRLNRDQPQHF
TRBV14	TRBJ2-5	CASSQGPGVGETQYF
TRBV27	TRBJ1-2	CASSPQGASSYGYTF
TRBV27	TRBJ2-4	CASSLPGGDIQYF
TRBV27	TRBJ1-1	CASSLSRVDEAFF
TRBV13	TRBJ2-1	CASRPRRAGGSYNEQFF
TRBV14	TRBJ2-1	CASSQSRGPDNEQFF
TRBV25-1	TRBJ1-5	CASSESGPGKGNQPQHF
TRBV11-2	TRBJ2-1	CASSRGGTNYNEQFF
TRBV19	TRBJ2-3	CATQVGFSPSTDTQYF
TRBV7-2	TRBJ1-1	CACSLDSRGSKTEAFF
TRBV5-8	TRBJ2-7	CASSYAGLAESSYEQYF
TRBV6-1	TRBJ1-1	CASRGQGRTAEAFF
TRBV6-2/TRBV6-3	TRBJ2-7	CASGIAAGTYEQYF
TRBV6-6	TRBJ2-7	CASSDLEDTAYEQYF
TRBV28	TRBJ2-1	CASSLYSGSSYNEQFF
TRBV7-3	TRBJ2-3	CASSLSVGQGPDTQYF
TRBV24-1	TRBJ2-1	CATSHILSRDSYNEQFF
TRBV6-8	TRBJ2-7	CASSPDWNEQYF
TRBV28	TRBJ2-1	CASSPRGHEQFF
TRBV7-2	TRBJ2-2	CASSPTLTRKDRDSTGELFF
TRBV4-2	TRBJ2-1	CASSPGDSAANEQFF
TRBV7-2	TRBJ1-1	CASSLDREMVNTEAFF
TRBV7-3	TRBJ1-1	CASSLTVNFEAFF
TRBV27	TRBJ2-2	CASSLVRITGELFF
TRBV7-2	TRBJ2-1	CASSLAGKYYEQFF
TRBV10-3	TRBJ1-6	CAISESTGPYNSPLHF
TRBV29-1	TRBJ2-7	CSVSGTGVSYEQYF
TRBV20-1	TRBJ1-1	CSAIRRKNTEAFF
TRBV7-8	TRBJ2-5	CASSLAWRGRQETQYF
TRBV6-6	TRBJ2-1	CASSYTSESSYNEQFF
TRBV28	TRBJ2-7	CASSSGLQYEQYF
TRBV7-2	TRBJ2-5	CASSPSGTGGETQYF
TRBV20-1	TRBJ2-7	CSARTKQRLAGEQYF
TRBV28	TRBJ2-5	CASSLVQIAGGPGETQYF
TRBV7-2	TRBJ1-6	CASSPRRALAPLHF
TRBV28	TRBJ2-7	CAARSGTGGSYEQYF
TRBV7-6	TRBJ2-7	CASSPDRDYYEQYF
TRBV12-3/TRBV12-4	TRBJ2-7	CASSPSGRPSYEQYF